This T cell receptor beta chain was identified during a study of blood T cell repertoires in COVID-19. Study as a whole: Whether acute or convalescent, the COVID-19 samples came from the United States, Italy and Spain.

Assay used: immunoSEQ multiplex PCR; TCRdb lists only in-frame clones, some missing. The data contain around 50,000 clones, approximately 88% of them singletons. This CDR3 comprises 15 residues. Germline values: CDR1 DFQATT, CDR2 SNEGSKA (reference sequence). V shed 3 bases, J shed 0 bases, and the junction held 3 bases outside the gene matches. The origin of this receptor is a human donor in a cohort sampled during active COVID-19. The chain carries TRBV20-1 and TRBJ2-3; 10 nucleotides align to TRBD2. The sequenced sample was peripheral blood. The CDR3 nucleotides are TGCAGTGCTAGTCCACTAGCGGGGAGCACAGATACGCAGTATTTT. Its translation: CSASPLAGSTDTQYF.